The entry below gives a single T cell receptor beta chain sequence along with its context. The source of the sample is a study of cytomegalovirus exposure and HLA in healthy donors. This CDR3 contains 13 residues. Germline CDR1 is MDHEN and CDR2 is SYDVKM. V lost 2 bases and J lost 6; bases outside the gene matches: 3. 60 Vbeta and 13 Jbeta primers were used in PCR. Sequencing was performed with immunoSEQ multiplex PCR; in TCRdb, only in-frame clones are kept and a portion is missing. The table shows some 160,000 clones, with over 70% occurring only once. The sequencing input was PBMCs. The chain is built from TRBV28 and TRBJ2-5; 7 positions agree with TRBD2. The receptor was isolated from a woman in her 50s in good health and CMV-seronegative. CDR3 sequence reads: CASSLGGGKTQYF. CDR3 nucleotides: TGTGCCAGCAGTTTAGGGGGGGGGAAGACCCAGTACTTC.